This T cell receptor (beta chain) was captured in a study of T-cell reconstitution after alpha-beta-depleted transplantation in children. Unique molecular identifiers were used in preparing the TCRbeta library. In TCRdb, the PCR reads were re-called with MiXCR into one record per CDR3 protein. The sample contains around 800,000 distinct CDR3 sequences, roughly 15% of which appear only once. This clonotype appeared a few times. The material was PBMCs, mostly from graft donor cells, obtained 360 days after TCRalphabeta/CD19-depleted stem cell transplant. This TCR was recovered from a male patient younger than 18 who had a stem cell transplant for acute lymphoblastic leukemia, so the T cells may come from the graft donor.

For the CDR3, the DNA is TGTGCCAGCAGCTTAATGAGGATTCGATACAATGAGCAGTTCTTC. Amino acids: CASSLMRIRYNEQFF. The chain employs TRBV7-8 and TRBJ2-1; D remains unclear. Per germline, CDR1 SGHVS and CDR2 FQNEAQ. The CDR3 sequence is 15 residues long. V lost 2 bases and J 4 bases, leaving 12 bases between the germline ends.